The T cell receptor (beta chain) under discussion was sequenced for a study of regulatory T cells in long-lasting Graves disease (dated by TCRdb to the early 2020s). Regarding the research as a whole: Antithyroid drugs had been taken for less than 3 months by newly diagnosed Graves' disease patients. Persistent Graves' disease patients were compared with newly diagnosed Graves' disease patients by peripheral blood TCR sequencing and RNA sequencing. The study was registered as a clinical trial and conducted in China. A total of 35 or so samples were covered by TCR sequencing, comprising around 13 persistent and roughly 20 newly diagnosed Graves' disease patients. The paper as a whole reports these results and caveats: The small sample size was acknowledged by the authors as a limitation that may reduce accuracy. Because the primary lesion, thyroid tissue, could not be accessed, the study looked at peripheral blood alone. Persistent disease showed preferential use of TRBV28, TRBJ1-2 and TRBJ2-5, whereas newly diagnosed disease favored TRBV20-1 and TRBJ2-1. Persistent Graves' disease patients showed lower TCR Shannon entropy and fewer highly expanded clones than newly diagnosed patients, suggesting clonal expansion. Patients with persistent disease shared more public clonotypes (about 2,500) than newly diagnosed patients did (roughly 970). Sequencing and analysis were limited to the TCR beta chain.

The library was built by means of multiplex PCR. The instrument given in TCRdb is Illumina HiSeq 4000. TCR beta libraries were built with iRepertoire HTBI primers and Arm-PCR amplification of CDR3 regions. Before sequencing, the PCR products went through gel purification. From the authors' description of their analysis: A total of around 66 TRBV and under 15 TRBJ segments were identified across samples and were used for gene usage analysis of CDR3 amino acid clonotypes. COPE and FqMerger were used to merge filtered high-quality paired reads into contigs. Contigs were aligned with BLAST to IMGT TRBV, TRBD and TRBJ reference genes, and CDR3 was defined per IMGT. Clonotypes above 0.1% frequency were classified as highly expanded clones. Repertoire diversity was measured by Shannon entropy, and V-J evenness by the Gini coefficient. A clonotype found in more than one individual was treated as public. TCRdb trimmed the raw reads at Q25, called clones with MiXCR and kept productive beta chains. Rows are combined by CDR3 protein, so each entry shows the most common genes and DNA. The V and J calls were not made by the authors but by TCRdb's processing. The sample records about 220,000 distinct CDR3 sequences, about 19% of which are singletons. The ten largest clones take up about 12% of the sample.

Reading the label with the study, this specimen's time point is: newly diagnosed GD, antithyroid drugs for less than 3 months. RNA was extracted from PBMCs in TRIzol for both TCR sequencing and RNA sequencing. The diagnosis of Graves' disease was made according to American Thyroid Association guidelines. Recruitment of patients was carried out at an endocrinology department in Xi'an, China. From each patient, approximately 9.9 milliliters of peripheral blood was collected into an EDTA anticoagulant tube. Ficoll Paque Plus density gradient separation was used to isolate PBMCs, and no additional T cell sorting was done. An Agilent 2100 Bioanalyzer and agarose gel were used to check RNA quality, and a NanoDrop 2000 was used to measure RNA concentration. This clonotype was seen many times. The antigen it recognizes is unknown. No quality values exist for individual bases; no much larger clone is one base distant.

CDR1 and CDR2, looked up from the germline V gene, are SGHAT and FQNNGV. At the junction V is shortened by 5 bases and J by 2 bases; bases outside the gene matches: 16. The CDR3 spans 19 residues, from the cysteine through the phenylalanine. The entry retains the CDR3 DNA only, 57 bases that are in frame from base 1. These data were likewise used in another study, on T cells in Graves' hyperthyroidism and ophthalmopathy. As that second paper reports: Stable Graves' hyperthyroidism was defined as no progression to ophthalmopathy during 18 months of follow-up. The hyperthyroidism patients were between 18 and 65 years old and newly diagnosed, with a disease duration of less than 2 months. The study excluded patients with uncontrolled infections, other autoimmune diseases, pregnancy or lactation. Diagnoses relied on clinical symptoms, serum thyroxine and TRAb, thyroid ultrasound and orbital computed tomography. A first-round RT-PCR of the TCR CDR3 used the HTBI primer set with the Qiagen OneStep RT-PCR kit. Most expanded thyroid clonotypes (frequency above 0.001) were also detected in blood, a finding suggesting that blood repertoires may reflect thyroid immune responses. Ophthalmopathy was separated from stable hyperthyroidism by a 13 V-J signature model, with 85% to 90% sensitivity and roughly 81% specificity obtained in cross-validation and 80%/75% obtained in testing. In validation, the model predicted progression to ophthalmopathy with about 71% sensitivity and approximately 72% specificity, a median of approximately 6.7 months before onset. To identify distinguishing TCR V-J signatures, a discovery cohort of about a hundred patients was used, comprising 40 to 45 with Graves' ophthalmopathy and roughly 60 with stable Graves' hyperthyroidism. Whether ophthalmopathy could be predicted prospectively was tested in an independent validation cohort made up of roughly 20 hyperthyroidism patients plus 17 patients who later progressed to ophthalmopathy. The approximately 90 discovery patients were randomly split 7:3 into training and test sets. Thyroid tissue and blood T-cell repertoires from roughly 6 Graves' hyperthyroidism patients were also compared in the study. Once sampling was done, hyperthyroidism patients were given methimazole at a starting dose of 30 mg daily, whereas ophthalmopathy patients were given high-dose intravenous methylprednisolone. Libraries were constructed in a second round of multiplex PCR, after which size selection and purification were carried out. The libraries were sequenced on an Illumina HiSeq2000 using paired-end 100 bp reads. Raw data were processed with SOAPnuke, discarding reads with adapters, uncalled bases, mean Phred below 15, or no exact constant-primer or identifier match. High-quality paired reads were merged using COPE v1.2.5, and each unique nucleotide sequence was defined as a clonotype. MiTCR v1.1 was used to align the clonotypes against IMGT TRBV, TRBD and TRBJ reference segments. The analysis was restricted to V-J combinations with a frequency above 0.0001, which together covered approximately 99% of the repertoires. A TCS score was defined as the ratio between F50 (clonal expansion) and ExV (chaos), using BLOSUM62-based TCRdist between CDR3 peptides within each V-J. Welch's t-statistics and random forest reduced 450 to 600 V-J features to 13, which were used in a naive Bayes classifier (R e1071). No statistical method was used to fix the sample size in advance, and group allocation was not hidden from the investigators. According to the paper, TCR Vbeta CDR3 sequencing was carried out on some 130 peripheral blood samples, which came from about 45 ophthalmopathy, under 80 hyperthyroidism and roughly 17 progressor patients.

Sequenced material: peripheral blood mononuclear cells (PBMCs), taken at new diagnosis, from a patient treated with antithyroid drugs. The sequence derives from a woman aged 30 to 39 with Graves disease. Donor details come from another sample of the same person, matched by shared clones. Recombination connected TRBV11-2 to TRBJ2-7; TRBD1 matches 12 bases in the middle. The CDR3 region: CASSLRGGDRGRVAYEQYF. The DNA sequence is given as TGTGCCAGCAGCCTCCGTGGGGGGGACAGGGGGCGAGTTGCCTACGAGCAGTACTTC.